Listed below are T cell receptor beta chains from one sample, sequenced in a study of blood T cell repertoires in COVID-19. The assay was immunoSEQ multiplex PCR, and TCRdb's table has in-frame clones only and misses some. Counted here are 100,000 or so clones, around 86% occurring once; the ten biggest clones make up roughly 3%. Source material: PBMCs or T cells enriched from blood (not recorded which). Every receptor here comes from a woman aged 45-65 years who had recovered from COVID-19. Both conserved end residues are part of each CDR3. The order of the fields is clone size, V gene, J gene, D gene, CDR3 DNA, CDR3 protein. The D gene is left open where the match is weak. Part of the rows lack a size; the others show once, few, many or a class for expanded clones.

clone size: .; V gene: TRBV30; J gene: TRBJ2-3; D gene: TRBD2; CDR3 DNA: TGTGCCTGGAGCCCCCCCTATGCGGGGGGGCCCGTAGATACGCAGTATTTT; CDR3 protein: CAWSPPYAGGPVDTQYF
clone size: .; V gene: TRBV5-4; J gene: TRBJ1-1; D gene: .; CDR3 DNA: TGTGCCAGCAGCTCGGGCAGGGACACTGAAGCTTTCTTT; CDR3 protein: CASSSGRDTEAFF
clone size: .; V gene: TRBV10-3; J gene: TRBJ1-2; D gene: TRBD1; CDR3 DNA: TGTGCCAACGGACCGGGACAGGGGGCGGATGGCTACACCTTC; CDR3 protein: CANGPGQGADGYTF
clone size: .; V gene: TRBV9; J gene: TRBJ1-6; D gene: .; CDR3 DNA: TGTGCCAGCAGCCCGCAGGGGTACGATACACCCCTCCACTTT; CDR3 protein: CASSPQGYDTPLHF
clone size: .; V gene: TRBV18; J gene: TRBJ1-1; D gene: .; CDR3 DNA: TGTGCCAGCTCATCGGGGGGCATCTACACTGAAGCTTTCTTT; CDR3 protein: CASSSGGIYTEAFF
clone size: .; V gene: TRBV18; J gene: TRBJ2-7; D gene: TRBD2; CDR3 DNA: TGTGCCAGCTCACCAAGCGGGAGAACCTACGAGCAGTACTTC; CDR3 protein: CASSPSGRTYEQYF
clone size: .; V gene: TRBV24-1; J gene: TRBJ2-5; D gene: .; CDR3 DNA: TGTGCCACCAGTGAGACAAACCGGGAGACCCAGTACTTC; CDR3 protein: CATSETNRETQYF
clone size: .; V gene: TRBV12-3/TRBV12-4; J gene: TRBJ1-1; D gene: .; CDR3 DNA: TGTGCCAGCAGTTTAGTGGAAGGAAGGGGAGCTTTCTTT; CDR3 protein: CASSLVEGRGAFF
clone size: few; V gene: TRBV15; J gene: TRBJ2-3; D gene: TRBD2; CDR3 DNA: TGTGCCACCAGCAGAGATAGCGGGAACACAGATACGCAGTATTTT; CDR3 protein: CATSRDSGNTDTQYF
clone size: .; V gene: TRBV12-3/TRBV12-4; J gene: TRBJ1-4; D gene: .; CDR3 DNA: TGTGCCAGCAGTTTCAGGGCCTGGGAAAAACTGTTTTTT; CDR3 protein: CASSFRAWEKLFF
clone size: .; V gene: TRBV9; J gene: TRBJ2-1; D gene: .; CDR3 DNA: TGTGCCAGCAGCGTAGAAGCTACCCCCCCTGATGAGCAGTTCTTC; CDR3 protein: CASSVEATPPDEQFF
clone size: .; V gene: TRBV12-3/TRBV12-4; J gene: TRBJ2-5; D gene: TRBD1; CDR3 DNA: TGTGCCAGCAGTACCAGGGGGCGAGAGACCCAGTACTTC; CDR3 protein: CASSTRGRETQYF
clone size: .; V gene: TRBV19; J gene: TRBJ2-7; D gene: TRBD1; CDR3 DNA: TGTGCCAGTACCCCTCCGGGACAGCTGACAGACGAGCAGTACTTC; CDR3 protein: CASTPPGQLTDEQYF
clone size: once; V gene: TRBV28; J gene: TRBJ2-7; D gene: TRBD1; CDR3 DNA: TGTGCCAGCAGCCGCGCGGACAGGGCTGGCGACGAGCAGTACTTC; CDR3 protein: CASSRADRAGDEQYF
clone size: .; V gene: TRBV4-1; J gene: TRBJ1-5; D gene: TRBD1; CDR3 DNA: TGCGCCAGCAGCATGGGACAGGGAGGGTCCCAGCCCCAGCATTTT; CDR3 protein: CASSMGQGGSQPQHF
clone size: .; V gene: TRBV20-1; J gene: TRBJ2-7; D gene: TRBD2; CDR3 DNA: TGCAGTGCTAGTTCGTCCGGACTAGCGGACCCCTCCTACGAGCAGTACTTC; CDR3 protein: CSASSSGLADPSYEQYF
clone size: once; V gene: TRBV10-3; J gene: TRBJ1-1; D gene: .; CDR3 DNA: TGTGCCATCACCAACGTCACAGGGTCCAACACTGAAGCTTTCTTT; CDR3 protein: CAITNVTGSNTEAFF